This is a list of T cell receptor beta chains from one sample in a study of cytomegalovirus exposure and HLA in healthy donors. Assay: immunoSEQ multiplex PCR; the TCRdb copy retains only in-frame clones and omits some. The data hold around 160,000 clones, with approximately 71% observed a single time. Sequenced sample: PBMCs. The receptors were sampled from a man in his fifties in good health and CMV-seronegative. CDR3s include the opening cysteine and the closing phenylalanine or tryptophan. The order of the fields is J gene, V gene, D gene, clone size, CDR3 DNA, CDR3 protein. A D gene is named only where the DNA matches it firmly. For some rows the clone size is stated as once, few or many, or as a class when expanded; others skip it.

j_gene: TRBJ1-4; v_gene: TRBV5-1; d_gene: TRBD1; abundance: NA; CDR3nt: TGCGCCAGCAGCTCAGGGGGCGTTGGTGAAAAACTGTTTTTT; CDR3aa: CASSSGGVGEKLFF
j_gene: TRBJ1-2; v_gene: TRBV15; d_gene: NA; abundance: few; CDR3nt: TGTGCCACCAGCAGAGAGGGGAGCGGCTACACCTTC; CDR3aa: CATSREGSGYTF
j_gene: TRBJ2-5; v_gene: TRBV4-2; d_gene: TRBD1; abundance: NA; CDR3nt: TGTGCCAGCAGCCAAGGCGGACAGGGACACCAAGAGACCCAGTACTTC; CDR3aa: CASSQGGQGHQETQYF
j_gene: TRBJ1-6; v_gene: TRBV28; d_gene: TRBD1; abundance: NA; CDR3nt: TGTGCCAGTCACCAAAGCGATCAGGGGGTGAGCTCCTATAATTCACCCCTCCACTTT; CDR3aa: CASHQSDQGVSSYNSPLHF
j_gene: TRBJ1-4; v_gene: TRBV6-5; d_gene: NA; abundance: NA; CDR3nt: TGTGCCAGCTGTATGACACTTAATGAAAAACTGTTTTTT; CDR3aa: CASCMTLNEKLFF
j_gene: TRBJ2-7; v_gene: TRBV18; d_gene: NA; abundance: few; CDR3nt: TGTGCCAGCTCACCACCGGTAACAGAGTGGTCCTACGAGCAGTACTTC; CDR3aa: CASSPPVTEWSYEQYF
j_gene: TRBJ1-6; v_gene: TRBV25-1; d_gene: NA; abundance: NA; CDR3nt: TGTGCCAGCGCACGGGGGAATAATTCACCCCTCCACTTT; CDR3aa: CASARGNNSPLHF
j_gene: TRBJ2-7; v_gene: TRBV5-1; d_gene: TRBD1; abundance: NA; CDR3nt: TGCGCCAGCAGCTTGGGCCGGACAGGGATCTACGAGCAGTACTTC; CDR3aa: CASSLGRTGIYEQYF
j_gene: TRBJ1-2; v_gene: TRBV5-1; d_gene: NA; abundance: NA; CDR3nt: TGCGCCAGCAGCTCGTATTCCCAGGGAACCAGTAACTATGGCTACACCTTC; CDR3aa: CASSSYSQGTSNYGYTF
j_gene: TRBJ1-2; v_gene: TRBV7-9; d_gene: NA; abundance: few; CDR3nt: TGTGCCAGCAGCGAGCCGGGGGGGGAGAGTAACTATGGCTACACCTTC; CDR3aa: CASSEPGGESNYGYTF
j_gene: TRBJ1-2; v_gene: TRBV4-3; d_gene: TRBD1; abundance: NA; CDR3nt: TGCGCCAGCAGCCAAAACAGGGGACCCTGGGGCTACACCTTC; CDR3aa: CASSQNRGPWGYTF
j_gene: TRBJ1-1; v_gene: TRBV2; d_gene: NA; abundance: NA; CDR3nt: TGTGCCAGGTCCCGAGGGTTCGACACTGAAGCTTTCTTT; CDR3aa: CARSRGFDTEAFF
j_gene: TRBJ1-4; v_gene: TRBV6-6; d_gene: NA; abundance: NA; CDR3nt: TGTGCCAGCAGTTCCCCGGGAGGGGATAATGAAAAACTGTTTTTT; CDR3aa: CASSSPGGDNEKLFF
j_gene: TRBJ2-7; v_gene: TRBV5-1; d_gene: TRBD1; abundance: NA; CDR3nt: TGCGCCAGCAGCTTGGCAGGGGGCAGTTACGAGCAGTACTTC; CDR3aa: CASSLAGGSYEQYF
j_gene: TRBJ1-5; v_gene: TRBV4-2; d_gene: NA; abundance: NA; CDR3nt: TGTGCCAGCAGCCAAGAGAGGGGGGGTCGTCAGCCCCAGCATTTT; CDR3aa: CASSQERGGRQPQHF
j_gene: TRBJ1-1; v_gene: TRBV7-8; d_gene: TRBD1; abundance: NA; CDR3nt: TGTGCCAGCAGCCGAACCTACAGGGGGCAGGGCACTGAAGCTTTCTTT; CDR3aa: CASSRTYRGQGTEAFF
j_gene: TRBJ1-2; v_gene: TRBV19; d_gene: TRBD1; abundance: NA; CDR3nt: TGTGCCAGTAGTAAACAGGGGGCTAGTGGCTACACCTTC; CDR3aa: CASSKQGASGYTF
j_gene: TRBJ1-1; v_gene: TRBV7-6; d_gene: TRBD1; abundance: NA; CDR3nt: TGTGCCAGCAGCCTACAGGGGGGAAACGCTGAAGCTTTCTTT; CDR3aa: CASSLQGGNAEAFF
j_gene: TRBJ1-2; v_gene: TRBV27; d_gene: TRBD1; abundance: few; CDR3nt: TGTGCCAGCGCTCCCGTAGGGACAGCTGCTTTT; CDR3aa: CASAPVGTAAF
j_gene: TRBJ1-1; v_gene: TRBV18; d_gene: TRBD1; abundance: NA; CDR3nt: TGTGCCAGCTCACCACCAACAGGGGGAGGCGGGAACACTGAAGCTTTCTTT; CDR3aa: CASSPPTGGGGNTEAFF
j_gene: TRBJ1-1; v_gene: TRBV29-1; d_gene: NA; abundance: few; CDR3nt: TGCAGCGTTGAAGATTTTTATTTTAAAGCTTTCTTT; CDR3aa: CSVEDFYFKAFF
j_gene: TRBJ2-5; v_gene: TRBV5-1; d_gene: TRBD2; abundance: NA; CDR3nt: TGCGCCAGCAGCTTGGGACTAGCGGGGGTTCAAGAGACCCAGTACTTC; CDR3aa: CASSLGLAGVQETQYF
j_gene: TRBJ2-7; v_gene: TRBV9; d_gene: TRBD2; abundance: NA; CDR3nt: TGTGCCAGCAGCGTAGGTGACGGGGGGGTCTACGAGCAGTACTTC; CDR3aa: CASSVGDGGVYEQYF
j_gene: TRBJ1-2; v_gene: TRBV29-1; d_gene: NA; abundance: NA; CDR3nt: TGCAGCGTTGAACTGGAGGGGAGAGGGGTCTATGGCTACACCTTC; CDR3aa: CSVELEGRGVYGYTF
j_gene: TRBJ2-2; v_gene: TRBV7-2; d_gene: NA; abundance: few; CDR3nt: TGTGCCAGCAGCCCGATTGCAGGGTCATCCGGGGAGCTGTTTTTT; CDR3aa: CASSPIAGSSGELFF
j_gene: TRBJ2-7; v_gene: TRBV19; d_gene: TRBD1; abundance: NA; CDR3nt: TGTGCCAGTAGTGCCAGGGACAGGGGGAAGTACGAGCAGTACTTC; CDR3aa: CASSARDRGKYEQYF
j_gene: TRBJ1-2; v_gene: TRBV5-1; d_gene: NA; abundance: once; CDR3nt: TGCGCCAGCAGCTTGTTAACAGGGCCTAACTATGGCTACACCTTC; CDR3aa: CASSLLTGPNYGYTF
j_gene: TRBJ2-1; v_gene: TRBV4-2; d_gene: NA; abundance: few; CDR3nt: TGTGCCAGCAGCCAAGATCGGCGTGGCGGGGTTTCCTACAATGAGCAGTTCTTC; CDR3aa: CASSQDRRGGVSYNEQFF
j_gene: TRBJ1-4; v_gene: TRBV5-1; d_gene: NA; abundance: NA; CDR3nt: TGCGCCAGCAGCTTTGGGGGGGATACCTCTAATGAAAAACTGTTTTTT; CDR3aa: CASSFGGDTSNEKLFF
j_gene: TRBJ2-1; v_gene: TRBV6-5; d_gene: TRBD2; abundance: NA; CDR3nt: TGTGCCAGCAGATCTAGCGGGGGGGCCCTTCTATTCTTC; CDR3aa: CASRSSGGALLFF
j_gene: TRBJ2-7; v_gene: TRBV5-1; d_gene: TRBD1; abundance: NA; CDR3nt: TGCGCCAGCAGCTTCCAGGACAGGACCCACGAGCAGTACTTC; CDR3aa: CASSFQDRTHEQYF
j_gene: TRBJ1-5; v_gene: TRBV4-1; d_gene: NA; abundance: NA; CDR3nt: TGCGCCAGCAGCCAAGTAAACAGGGATGATCAGCCCCAGCATTTT; CDR3aa: CASSQVNRDDQPQHF
j_gene: TRBJ1-1; v_gene: TRBV5-1; d_gene: TRBD1; abundance: NA; CDR3nt: TGCGCCAGCAGCCTCACAGGGGGAAACACTGAAGCTTTCTTT; CDR3aa: CASSLTGGNTEAFF
j_gene: TRBJ2-2; v_gene: TRBV2; d_gene: NA; abundance: NA; CDR3nt: TGTGCCAGCAGTGAAGCGCGAGCGAACACCGGGGAGCTGTTTTTT; CDR3aa: CASSEARANTGELFF
j_gene: TRBJ2-1; v_gene: TRBV5-4; d_gene: NA; abundance: NA; CDR3nt: TGTGCCAGCAGCTTCCCGGGGAGCTCCTACAATGAGCAGTTCTTC; CDR3aa: CASSFPGSSYNEQFF
j_gene: TRBJ1-1; v_gene: TRBV19; d_gene: TRBD1; abundance: once; CDR3nt: TGTGCCAGTAGTCGGACAGGGCTGCCTGAAGCTTTCTTT; CDR3aa: CASSRTGLPEAFF
j_gene: TRBJ2-5; v_gene: TRBV11-1; d_gene: TRBD2; abundance: NA; CDR3nt: TGTGCCAGCAGCAAGAGCGGGGGGGTCAGGGAGACCCAGTACTTC; CDR3aa: CASSKSGGVRETQYF
j_gene: TRBJ1-1; v_gene: TRBV18; d_gene: NA; abundance: NA; CDR3nt: TGTGCCAGCTCACCAACCAGGATGAACACTGAAGCTTTCTTT; CDR3aa: CASSPTRMNTEAFF
j_gene: TRBJ1-4; v_gene: TRBV6-5; d_gene: TRBD1; abundance: once; CDR3nt: TGTGCCAGCAGTTACGGGGGACAGGGGTATGAAAAACTGTTTTTT; CDR3aa: CASSYGGQGYEKLFF
j_gene: TRBJ1-2; v_gene: TRBV7-6; d_gene: TRBD1; abundance: few; CDR3nt: TGTGCCAGCAGCCAGGGACAGGGGAGTTATGGCTACACCTTC; CDR3aa: CASSQGQGSYGYTF
j_gene: TRBJ1-6; v_gene: TRBV19; d_gene: NA; abundance: NA; CDR3nt: TGTGCCAGTAGTAAAGGGGACATTTCTCATTCACCCCTCCACTTT; CDR3aa: CASSKGDISHSPLHF
j_gene: TRBJ2-7; v_gene: TRBV5-6; d_gene: NA; abundance: NA; CDR3nt: TGTGCCAGCAGCTTGGACAGAATCTCCTACGAGCAGTACTTC; CDR3aa: CASSLDRISYEQYF
j_gene: TRBJ2-3; v_gene: TRBV4-1; d_gene: TRBD2; abundance: NA; CDR3nt: TGCGCCAGCAGCCAAGATAGAGCGGGGACCGCAGGAGATACGCAGTATTTT; CDR3aa: CASSQDRAGTAGDTQYF
j_gene: TRBJ2-3; v_gene: TRBV6-5; d_gene: TRBD2; abundance: NA; CDR3nt: TGTGCCAGCAGCCCTGGGGGGGGGAGGACAGATACGCAGTATTTT; CDR3aa: CASSPGGGRTDTQYF
j_gene: TRBJ2-1; v_gene: TRBV2; d_gene: TRBD1; abundance: NA; CDR3nt: TGTGCCAGCAGTGAAAAGTGGCAGGGGGCCTACAATGAGCAGTTCTTC; CDR3aa: CASSEKWQGAYNEQFF
j_gene: TRBJ2-7; v_gene: TRBV21-1; d_gene: NA; abundance: NA; CDR3nt: TGTGCCAGCGGACGTATGACAGGGATAATTCCCTACGAGCAGTACTTC; CDR3aa: CASGRMTGIIPYEQYF
j_gene: TRBJ2-5; v_gene: TRBV27; d_gene: TRBD2; abundance: NA; CDR3nt: TGTGCCAGCAGCCAAGCGGGAAAAGAGACCCAGTACTTC; CDR3aa: CASSQAGKETQYF
j_gene: TRBJ1-1; v_gene: TRBV9; d_gene: NA; abundance: NA; CDR3nt: TGTGCCAGCAGCGTTAGGAGCATGAACACTGAAGCTTTCTTT; CDR3aa: CASSVRSMNTEAFF
j_gene: TRBJ1-5; v_gene: TRBV28; d_gene: NA; abundance: NA; CDR3nt: TGTGCCAGCAGTTCCGGGAGTCATCAGCCCCAGCATTTT; CDR3aa: CASSSGSHQPQHF
j_gene: TRBJ1-1; v_gene: TRBV11-2; d_gene: NA; abundance: NA; CDR3nt: TGTGCCAGCAGCTTAATCCCGAGGGGGACTGAAGCTTTCTTT; CDR3aa: CASSLIPRGTEAFF
j_gene: TRBJ2-1; v_gene: TRBV19; d_gene: TRBD2; abundance: NA; CDR3nt: TGTGCCAGTAGTCCCCAGGTAGCGGGGTCCTACAATGAGCAGTTCTTC; CDR3aa: CASSPQVAGSYNEQFF
j_gene: TRBJ1-1; v_gene: TRBV18; d_gene: NA; abundance: NA; CDR3nt: TGTGCCAGCTCACCACCGAATCTGGGGGCGAACACTGAAGCTTTCTTT; CDR3aa: CASSPPNLGANTEAFF
j_gene: TRBJ2-7; v_gene: TRBV2; d_gene: TRBD1; abundance: NA; CDR3nt: TGTGCCAGCAGGACCGGGACAGGGGCCTACGAGCAGTACTTC; CDR3aa: CASRTGTGAYEQYF
j_gene: TRBJ1-5; v_gene: TRBV4-2; d_gene: TRBD1; abundance: NA; CDR3nt: TGTGCCAGCAGCCTAATGGACCGGGACAGGGGGAGGGGAAGCATTCAGCCCCAGCATTTT; CDR3aa: CASSLMDRDRGRGSIQPQHF
j_gene: TRBJ1-3; v_gene: TRBV5-1; d_gene: NA; abundance: NA; CDR3nt: TGCGCCAGCAGCTTGGCCTTCGGAGCTGGAAACACCATATATTTT; CDR3aa: CASSLAFGAGNTIYF